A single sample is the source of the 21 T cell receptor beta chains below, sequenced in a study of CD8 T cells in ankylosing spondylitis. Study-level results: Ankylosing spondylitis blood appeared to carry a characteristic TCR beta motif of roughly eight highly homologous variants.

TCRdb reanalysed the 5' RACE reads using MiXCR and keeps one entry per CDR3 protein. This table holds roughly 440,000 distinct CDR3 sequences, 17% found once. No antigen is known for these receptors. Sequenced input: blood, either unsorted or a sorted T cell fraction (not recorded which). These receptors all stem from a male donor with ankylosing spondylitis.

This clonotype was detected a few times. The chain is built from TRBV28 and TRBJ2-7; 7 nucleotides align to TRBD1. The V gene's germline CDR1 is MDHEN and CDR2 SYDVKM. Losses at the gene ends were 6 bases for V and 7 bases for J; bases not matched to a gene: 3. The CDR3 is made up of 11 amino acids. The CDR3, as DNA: TGTGCCAGCAGCCCGACAGGGGAGCAGTACTTC. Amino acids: CASSPTGEQYF.

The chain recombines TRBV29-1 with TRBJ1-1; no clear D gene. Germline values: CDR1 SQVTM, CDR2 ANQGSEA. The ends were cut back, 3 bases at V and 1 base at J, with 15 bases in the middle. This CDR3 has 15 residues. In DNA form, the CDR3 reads TGCAGCGTTGATGGGTACCTCCGGGGGAACACTGAAGCTTTCTTT. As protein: CSVDGYLRGNTEAFF.

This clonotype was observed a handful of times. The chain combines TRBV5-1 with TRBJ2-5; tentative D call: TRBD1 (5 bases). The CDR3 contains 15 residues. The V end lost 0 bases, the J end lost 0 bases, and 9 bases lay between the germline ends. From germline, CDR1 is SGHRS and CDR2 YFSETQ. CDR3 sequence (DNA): TGCGCCAGCAGCTTGGCGGCAGGGCACCAAGAGACCCAGTACTTC. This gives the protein CASSLAAGHQETQYF.

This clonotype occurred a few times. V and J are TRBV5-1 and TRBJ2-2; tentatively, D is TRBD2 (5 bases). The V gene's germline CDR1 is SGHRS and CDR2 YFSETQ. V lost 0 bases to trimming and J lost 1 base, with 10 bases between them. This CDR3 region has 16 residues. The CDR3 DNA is TGCGCCAGCAGCTTGGGCGGGTCAAAGAACACCGGGGAGCTGTTTTTT. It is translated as CASSLGGSKNTGELFF.

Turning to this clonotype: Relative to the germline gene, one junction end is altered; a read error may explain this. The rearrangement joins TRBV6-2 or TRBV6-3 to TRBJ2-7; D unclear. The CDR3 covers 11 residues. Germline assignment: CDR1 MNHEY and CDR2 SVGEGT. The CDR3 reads CASSYSSAIFF. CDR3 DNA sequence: TGTGCCAGCAGTTACTCATCGGCAATCTTCTTC.

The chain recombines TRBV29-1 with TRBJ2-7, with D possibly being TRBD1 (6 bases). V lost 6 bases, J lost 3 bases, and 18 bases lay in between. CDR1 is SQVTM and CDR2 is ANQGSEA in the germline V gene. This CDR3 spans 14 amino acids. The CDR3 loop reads CSVSSGQLDYEQYF. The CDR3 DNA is TGCAGCGTCTCCTCCGGACAGCTCGACTACGAGCAGTACTTC.

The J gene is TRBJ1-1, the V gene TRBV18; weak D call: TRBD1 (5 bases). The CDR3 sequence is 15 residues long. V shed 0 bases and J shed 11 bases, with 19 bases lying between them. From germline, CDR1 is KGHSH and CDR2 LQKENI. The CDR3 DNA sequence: TGTGCCAGCTCACCACCGTCCCGGGACGGTGGTTGGGCTTTCTTT. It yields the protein CASSPPSRDGGWAFF.

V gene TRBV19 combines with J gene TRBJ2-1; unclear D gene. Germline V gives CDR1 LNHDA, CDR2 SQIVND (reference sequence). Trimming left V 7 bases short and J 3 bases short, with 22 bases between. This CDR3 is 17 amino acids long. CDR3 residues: CASNSLVVTVRYNEQFF. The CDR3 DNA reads TGTGCCAGTAATTCATTGGTTGTTACAGTCCGCTACAATGAGCAGTTCTTC.

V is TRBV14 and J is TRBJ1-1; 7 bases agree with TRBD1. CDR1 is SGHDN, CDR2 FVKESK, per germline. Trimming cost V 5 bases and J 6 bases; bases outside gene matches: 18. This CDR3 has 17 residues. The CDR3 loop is CASSDQPQGGRAPEAFF. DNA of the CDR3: TGTGCCAGCAGCGACCAACCCCAGGGGGGACGCGCTCCTGAAGCTTTCTTT.

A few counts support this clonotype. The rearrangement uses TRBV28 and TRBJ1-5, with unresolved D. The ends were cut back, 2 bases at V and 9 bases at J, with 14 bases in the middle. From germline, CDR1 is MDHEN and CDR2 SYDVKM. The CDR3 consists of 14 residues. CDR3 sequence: CASSLSFRFGPQHF. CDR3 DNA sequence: TGTGCCAGCAGTTTAAGCTTCCGTTTCGGGCCCCAGCATTTT.

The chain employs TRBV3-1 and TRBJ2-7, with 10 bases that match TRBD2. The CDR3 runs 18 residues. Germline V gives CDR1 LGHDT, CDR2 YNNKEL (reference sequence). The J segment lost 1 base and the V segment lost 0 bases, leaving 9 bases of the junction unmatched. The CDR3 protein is CASSQDIISGRNSYEQYF. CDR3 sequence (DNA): TGTGCCAGCAGCCAAGATATCATTAGCGGGAGGAATTCCTACGAGCAGTACTTC.

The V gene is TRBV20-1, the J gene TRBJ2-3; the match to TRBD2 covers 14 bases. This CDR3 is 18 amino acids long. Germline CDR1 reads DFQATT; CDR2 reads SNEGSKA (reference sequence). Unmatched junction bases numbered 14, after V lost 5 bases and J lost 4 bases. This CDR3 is CSAEKTGTSGSVSDTQYF. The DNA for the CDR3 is TGCAGTGCTGAAAAAACCGGGACTAGCGGGAGTGTTTCAGATACGCAGTATTTT.

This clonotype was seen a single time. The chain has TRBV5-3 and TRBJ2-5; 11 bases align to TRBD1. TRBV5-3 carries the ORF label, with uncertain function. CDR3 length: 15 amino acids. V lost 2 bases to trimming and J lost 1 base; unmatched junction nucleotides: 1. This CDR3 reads CARSFGTGGQETQYF. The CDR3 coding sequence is TGTGCCAGAAGCTTCGGGACAGGGGGCCAAGAGACCCAGTACTTC.

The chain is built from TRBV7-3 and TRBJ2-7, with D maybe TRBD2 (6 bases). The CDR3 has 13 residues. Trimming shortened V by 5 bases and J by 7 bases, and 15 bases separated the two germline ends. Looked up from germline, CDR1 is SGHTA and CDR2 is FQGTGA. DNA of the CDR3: TGTGCCAGCAGCCCCGACCCTGGGAGGGAGCAGTACTTC. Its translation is CASSPDPGREQYF.

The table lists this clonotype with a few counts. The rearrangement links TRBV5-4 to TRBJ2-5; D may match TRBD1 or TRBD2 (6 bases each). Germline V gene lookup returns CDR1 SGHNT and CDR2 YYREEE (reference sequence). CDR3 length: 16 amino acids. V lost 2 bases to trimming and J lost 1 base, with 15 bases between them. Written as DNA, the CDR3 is TGTGCCAGCAGCTTCAAATCGGGGGCCCTCCAAGAGACCCAGTACTTC. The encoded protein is CASSFKSGALQETQYF.

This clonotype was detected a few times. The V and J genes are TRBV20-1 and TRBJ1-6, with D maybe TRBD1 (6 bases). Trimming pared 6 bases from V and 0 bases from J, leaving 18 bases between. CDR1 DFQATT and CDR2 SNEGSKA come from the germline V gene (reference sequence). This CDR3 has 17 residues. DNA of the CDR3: TGCAGTGCGCGGGACATTACGGCTGGCTCCTATAATTCACCCCTCCACTTT. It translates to CSARDITAGSYNSPLHF.

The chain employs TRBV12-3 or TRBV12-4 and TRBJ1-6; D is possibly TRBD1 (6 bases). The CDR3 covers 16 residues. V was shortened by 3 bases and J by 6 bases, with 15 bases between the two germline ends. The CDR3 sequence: CASSFQGPSANSPLHF. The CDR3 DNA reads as TGTGCCAGCAGTTTTCAGGGGCCTAGCGCTAATTCACCCCTCCACTTT.

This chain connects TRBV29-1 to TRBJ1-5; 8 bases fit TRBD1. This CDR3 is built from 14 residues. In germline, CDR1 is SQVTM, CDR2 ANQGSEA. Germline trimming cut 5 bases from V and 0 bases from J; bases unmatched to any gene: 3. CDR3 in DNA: TGCAGCGTTAGACAGGGGTATAGCAATCAGCCCCAGCATTTT. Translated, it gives CSVRQGYSNQPQHF. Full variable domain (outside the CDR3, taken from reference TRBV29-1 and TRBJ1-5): SAVISQKPSRDICQRGTSLTIQCQVDSQVTMMFWYRQQPGQSLTLIATANQGSEATYESGFVIDKFPISRPNLTFSTLTVSNMSPEDSSIYLCSVRQGYSNQPQHFGDGTRLSIL.

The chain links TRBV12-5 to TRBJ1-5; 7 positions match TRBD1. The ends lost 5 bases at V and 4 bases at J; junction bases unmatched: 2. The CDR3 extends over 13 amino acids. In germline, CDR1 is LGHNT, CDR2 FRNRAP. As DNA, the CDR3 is TGTGCTAGTGGTCTGGGACAGAATCAGCCCCAGCATTTT. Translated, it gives CASGLGQNQPQHF.

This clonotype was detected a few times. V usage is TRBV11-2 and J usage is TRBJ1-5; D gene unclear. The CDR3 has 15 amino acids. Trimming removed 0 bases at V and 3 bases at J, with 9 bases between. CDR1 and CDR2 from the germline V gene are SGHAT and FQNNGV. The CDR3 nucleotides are TGTGCCAGCAGCTTAGAGGCCGGATACAATCAGCCCCAGCATTTT. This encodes CASSLEAGYNQPQHF.

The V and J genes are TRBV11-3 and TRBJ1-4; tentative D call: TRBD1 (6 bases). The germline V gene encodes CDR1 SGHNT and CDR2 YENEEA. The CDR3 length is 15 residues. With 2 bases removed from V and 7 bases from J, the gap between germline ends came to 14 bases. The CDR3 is CASSLYSGVREKLFF. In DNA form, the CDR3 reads TGTGCCAGCAGCTTATACTCAGGGGTTCGTGAAAAACTGTTTTTT.